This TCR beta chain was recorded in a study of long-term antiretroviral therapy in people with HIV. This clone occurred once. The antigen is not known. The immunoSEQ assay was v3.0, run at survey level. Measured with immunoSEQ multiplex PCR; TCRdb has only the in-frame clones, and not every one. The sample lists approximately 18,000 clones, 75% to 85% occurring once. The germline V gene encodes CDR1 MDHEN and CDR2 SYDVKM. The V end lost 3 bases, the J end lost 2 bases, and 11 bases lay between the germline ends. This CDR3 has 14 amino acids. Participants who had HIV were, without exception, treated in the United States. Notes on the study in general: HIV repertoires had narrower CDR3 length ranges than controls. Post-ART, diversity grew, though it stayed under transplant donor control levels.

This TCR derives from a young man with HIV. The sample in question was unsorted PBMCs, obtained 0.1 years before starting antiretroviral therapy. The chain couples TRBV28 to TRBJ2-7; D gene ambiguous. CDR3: CASSFFSGAYEQYF. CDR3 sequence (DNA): TGTGCCAGCAGTTTTTTTTCAGGAGCCTACGAGCAGTACTTC.